Following are 22 T cell receptor beta chains from one sample sequenced in a study of T cell responses to AZD1222 COVID-19 vaccine. Measured with immunoSEQ multiplex PCR; TCRdb has only the in-frame clones, and not every one. The profile covers about 120,000 clones, with roughly 89% appearing a single time and 6.3% taken by the ten largest. The source material was peripheral blood, sampled on day 0 of AZD1222 vaccination. The receptor source for this set is an adult in good health.

The V call is TRBV2, the J call TRBJ2-5; weak D call: TRBD1 (5 bases). CDR1 is SNHLY and CDR2 is FYNNEI in the germline V gene. The length of the CDR3 is 12 residues. Deletions cut 10 bases from V and 2 bases from J, with 11 bases between. The CDR3 nucleotides are TGTGCCACAACAAGGGGTCAAGAGACCCAGTACTTC. Translating it yields CATTRGQETQYF.

The chain uses TRBV18 and TRBJ2-3; tentative D call: TRBD1 (6 bases). V shed 2 bases and J shed 4 bases, with 7 bases lying between them. Germline-derived CDR1 and CDR2 are KGHSH and LQKENI. The CDR3 sequence is 13 residues long. The CDR3 protein is CASSPGGPDTQYF. The CDR3 DNA reads TGTGCCAGCTCACCAGGGGGCCCAGATACGCAGTATTTT.

This chain links TRBV25-1 with TRBJ1-4; no reliable D call. Trimming took 2 bases from V and 4 from J, leaving 14 bases between them. Per germline, CDR1 MGHDK and CDR2 SYGVNS. This CDR3 contains 16 residues. CDR3 region: CASSEKRSRGNEKLFF. The CDR3, as DNA: TGTGCCAGCAGTGAAAAGAGGAGCCGGGGTAATGAAAAACTGTTTTTT.

The chain recombines TRBV18 with TRBJ2-7, with 8 bases fitting TRBD1. Germline V gene sequence: CDR1 KGHSH, CDR2 LQKENI. V lost 6 bases to trimming and J lost 0 bases; unmatched junction nucleotides: 10. The CDR3 has 16 residues. The CDR3 sequence: CASSRTGGGSSYEQYF. CDR3 bases: TGTGCCAGCTCTCGAACAGGGGGTGGAAGCTCCTACGAGCAGTACTTC.

The chain couples TRBV27 to TRBJ1-5, with TRBD1 matching over 11 bases. The germline gives CDR1 MNHEY, CDR2 SMNVEV (reference sequence). The CDR3 runs 15 residues. The V segment lost 8 bases and the J segment 6 bases; nucleotides outside the gene matches: 9. CDR3 sequence (DNA): TGTGCCAGCGGAACACCGGGACAGGGGGGTCAGCCCCAGCATTTT. Encoded protein: CASGTPGQGGQPQHF.

This chain joins TRBV19 and TRBJ2-1; possibly TRBD1 or TRBD2 for D (5 bases each). The V end lost 3 bases, the J end lost 6 bases, and 15 bases lay between the germline ends. Per germline, CDR1 LNHDA and CDR2 SQIVND (reference sequence). This CDR3 is built from 15 residues. CDR3 protein: CASSMGPTAVNEQFF. CDR3 nucleotides: TGTGCCAGTAGTATGGGACCAACCGCTGTCAATGAGCAGTTCTTC.

The V call is TRBV6-5, the J call TRBJ1-6, with D unresolved. This CDR3 has 14 residues. With 6 bases removed from V and 6 bases from J, the gap between germline ends came to 12 bases. In germline, CDR1 is MNHEY, CDR2 SVGAGI. CDR3 protein: CASSLTRRNSPLHF. The DNA for the CDR3 is TGTGCCAGCAGCCTAACCCGTCGTAATTCACCCCTCCACTTT.

The V gene is TRBV19, the J gene TRBJ1-2; the match to TRBD1 covers 10 bases. The ends lost 6 bases at V and 4 bases at J; junction bases unmatched: 14. The CDR3 spans 17 residues. CDR1 is LNHDA and CDR2 is SQIVND in the germline V gene (reference sequence). In nucleotides, the CDR3 is TGTGCCAGTAGCACCTTCGCCGGGACAGGGGAACCCTATGGCTACACCTTC. Residues: CASSTFAGTGEPYGYTF. Combining the CDR3 with reference TRBV19 and TRBJ1-2 gives the whole variable domain DGGITQSPKYLFRKEGQNVTLSCEQNLNHDAMYWYRQDPGQGLRLIYYSQIVNDFQKGDIAEGYSVSREKKESFPLTVTSAQKNPTAFYLCASSTFAGTGEPYGYTFGSGTRLTVV.

V usage is TRBV5-4 and J usage is TRBJ1-5, with D perhaps matching TRBD1 (5 bases). Germline CDR1 and CDR2: SGHNT and YYREEE (reference sequence). The CDR3 has 13 residues. V shed 4 bases and J shed 4 bases, with 9 bases lying between them. The CDR3 DNA reads TGTGCCAGCAGCCAGGACATAAATCAGCCCCAGCATTTT. Protein sequence: CASSQDINQPQHF.

The V gene is TRBV7-9, the J gene TRBJ2-7; TRBD2 matches at 9 bases. From germline, CDR1 is SEHNR and CDR2 FQNEAQ (reference sequence). Losses at the gene ends were 1 base for V and 5 bases for J; bases not matched to a gene: 12. This CDR3 is built from 17 residues. The CDR3 DNA sequence: TGTGCCAGCAGCTTAGACCGATCCGGCGGGGGGGCGGACGAGCAGTACTTC. It codes for CASSLDRSGGGADEQYF.

J is TRBJ2-7 and V is TRBV12-3 or TRBV12-4, with 8 bases identical to TRBD1. Trimming took 7 bases from V and 7 from J; bases not matched to a gene: 6. CDR3 length equals 12 residues. CDR3 sequence reads: CASTRTGREQYF. CDR3 nucleotides: TGTGCCAGCACAAGGACAGGGCGGGAGCAGTACTTC.

The chain links TRBV11-2 to TRBJ1-1, with D perhaps matching TRBD1 (5 bases). Trimming stripped 0 bases from V and 7 bases from J, with 15 bases between. CDR3 length: 15 amino acids. Germline V gene sequence: CDR1 SGHAT, CDR2 FQNNGV. The CDR3 here is CASSLEGLRANEAFF. In DNA form, the CDR3 reads TGTGCCAGCAGCTTAGAGGGGCTCCGGGCCAATGAAGCTTTCTTT.

The CDR3 protein is CASSQDGWGRTGKLFF. CDR3 DNA: TGCGCCAGCAGCCAAGACGGGTGGGGACGGACGGGGAAACTGTTTTTT. The J gene is TRBJ1-4, the V gene TRBV4-3, with D possibly TRBD1 on 5 matching bases. Trimming shortened V by 0 bases and J by 11 bases, and 19 bases separated the two germline ends. Germline V gives CDR1 LGHNA, CDR2 YSLEER. CDR3 length equals 16 residues.

This chain links TRBV19 with TRBJ1-3; 9 nucleotides line up with TRBD1. Germline-derived CDR1 and CDR2 are LNHDA and SQIVND (reference sequence). The CDR3 has 16 amino acids. V lost 5 bases and J lost 1; bases outside the gene matches: 6. In DNA, the CDR3 is TGTGCCAGTAGTTTCCAGACAGGGGGTTCTGGAAACACCATATATTTT. Residues: CASSFQTGGSGNTIYF.

The chain employs TRBV2 and TRBJ1-3; D remains unclear. With 7 bases removed from V and 3 bases from J, the gap between germline ends came to 10 bases. The CDR3 runs 13 residues. Germline lookup yields CDR1 SNHLY and CDR2 FYNNEI. The CDR3 coding sequence is TGTGCCAGCAACAGAGACGTTGGAAACACCATATATTTT. Translation: CASNRDVGNTIYF.

V and J are TRBV19 and TRBJ1-2, with 7 bases identical to TRBD1. Germline V CDR1 and CDR2: LNHDA, SQIVND (reference sequence). CDR3 size: 13 residues. Germline trimming cut 3 bases from V and 6 bases from J; bases unmatched to any gene: 4. The CDR3: CASSIGTVNGYTF. CDR3 nucleotides: TGTGCCAGTAGTATCGGGACAGTCAATGGCTACACCTTC.

The genes are TRBV18 and TRBJ1-2; 8 bases match TRBD1. Trimming at V came to 3 bases and at J to 8 bases, leaving 14 bases not matched to a gene. Germline V CDR1 and CDR2: KGHSH, LQKENI. The CDR3 loop spans 16 amino acids. The CDR3 nucleotides are TGTGCCAGCTCACCGTCAGAAGGGGACAGGATAGGGGGCTACACCTTC. Protein sequence: CASSPSEGDRIGGYTF. Variable domain in full (rest from reference TRBV18 and TRBJ1-2): NAGVMQNPRHLVRRRGQEARLRCSPMKGHSHVYWYRQLPEEGLKFMVYLQKENIIDESGMPKERFSAEFPKEGPSILRIQQVVRGDSAAYFCASSPSEGDRIGGYTFGSGTRLTVV.

The rearrangement joins TRBV20-1 to TRBJ1-1, with a weak D call TRBD1 (5 bases). The CDR3 is made up of 11 amino acids. Germline V gives CDR1 DFQATT, CDR2 SNEGSKA (reference sequence). V dropped 6 bases and J dropped 5 bases, with 10 bases sitting between them. The DNA for the CDR3 is TGCAGTGCAACCGGGACGACTGAAGCTTTCTTT. Translating it yields CSATGTTEAFF.

The chain recombines TRBV5-6 with TRBJ2-7; TRBD1 is a possible D gene (6 bases). The germline gives CDR1 SGHDT, CDR2 YYEEEE. The CDR3 is made up of 14 amino acids. V shed 4 bases and J shed 3 bases, with 14 bases lying between them. In DNA, the CDR3 is TGTGCCAGCAGCCCTAGGACAGTCTTCTACGAGCAGTACTTC. Amino acid sequence: CASSPRTVFYEQYF.

This clone was picked up a small number of times. V gene TRBV18 combines with J gene TRBJ2-2, with TRBD2 as a possible D gene (6 bases). Between the trimmed V and J ends, which lost 0 bases and 6 bases, there was a span of 14 bases. The CDR3 totals 16 residues. The germline V gene encodes CDR1 KGHSH and CDR2 LQKENI. This CDR3 is CASSPPATRVSGELFF. CDR3 DNA: TGTGCCAGCTCACCACCTGCGACTAGGGTATCCGGGGAGCTGTTTTTT.

J is TRBJ1-4 and V is TRBV4-1; tentative D call: TRBD1 (6 bases). CDR1 is MGHRA, CDR2 YSYEKL, per germline. Deletions cut 7 bases from V and 8 bases from J, with 23 bases between. The CDR3 runs to 16 residues. CDR3 amino acids: CASTPVGGSRGEKLFF. The CDR3 bases are TGCGCCAGCACCCCAGTCGGGGGATCGAGGGGGGAAAAACTGTTTTTT.

The V gene is TRBV10-1, the J gene TRBJ1-1, with D possibly TRBD1 on 5 matching bases. The CDR3 has 13 amino acids. CDR1 WNHNN and CDR2 SYGVQD come from the germline V gene (reference sequence). Trimming left V 4 bases short and J 8 bases short, with 14 bases between. The CDR3 DNA reads TGCGCCAGCAGTGTTGGTGGGGCAGGAGAAGCTTTCTTT. It codes for CASSVGGAGEAFF.